Below are 16 T cell receptor beta chains sequenced from a single sample in a study of T cell therapy after organ transplantation. Time point meaning: 4-8 weeks after completion of therapy. The assay was immunoSEQ multiplex PCR, and TCRdb's table has in-frame clones only and misses some. The data show 2,500 to 4,000 clones, with over 70% seen just once and about 45% held by the top ten. The antigens of these receptors remain unknown. The sample here was CD8+ T cells from blood, taken after autologous CMV-specific T cell therapy. The receptors originated from a human patient who had received a solid organ transplant and had CMV disease. T cells may partly derive from the graft donor.

This chain connects TRBV4-1 to TRBJ2-3; TRBD1 aligns across 10 bases. Germline CDR1 reads MGHRA; CDR2 reads YSYEKL. V was pared by 2 bases and J by 6 bases, with 5 bases of the junction left unmatched. The CDR3 extends over 15 amino acids. The CDR3: CASSQFGTGDDTQYF. CDR3 coding DNA: TGCGCCAGCAGCCAATTCGGGACAGGGGATGATACGCAGTATTTT.

V usage is TRBV28 and J usage is TRBJ2-1; D remains unclear. Between the trimmed V and J ends, which lost 4 bases and 1 base, there was a span of 5 bases. Germline assignment: CDR1 MDHEN and CDR2 SYDVKM. The CDR3 runs to 13 residues. The CDR3 sequence is CASSSSSYNEQFF. CDR3 nucleotides: TGTGCCAGCAGTTCCTCTTCCTACAATGAGCAGTTCTTC.

The rearrangement links TRBV28 to TRBJ1-4; D is uncertain. This CDR3 spans 16 amino acids. Germline V lookup: CDR1 MDHEN, CDR2 SYDVKM. Trimming removed 4 bases from V and 0 bases from J, with 12 bases in between. The CDR3 here is CASSYSTDSTNEKLFF. In DNA form, the CDR3 reads TGTGCCAGCAGTTATTCCACGGACTCAACTAATGAAAAACTGTTTTTT.

Turning to this clone: Other DNA sequences in the sample encode the same CDR3. CDR3: CASSLDRGGYTF. For the CDR3, the DNA is TGTGCCAGCAGCCTTGACAGGGGTGGCTACACCTTC. The V and J genes are TRBV7-9 and TRBJ1-2, with 8 bases fitting TRBD1. The germline gives CDR1 SEHNR, CDR2 FQNEAQ (reference sequence). The CDR3 contains 12 residues. The V gene end was trimmed by 5 bases and the J gene end by 7 bases; junction bases not matched to a gene: 3. The whole variable domain, remainder taken from reference TRBV7-9 and TRBJ1-2, is DTGVSQNPRHKITKRGQNVTFRCDPISEHNRLYWYRQTLGQGPEFLTYFQNEAQLEKSRLLSDRFSAERPKGSFSTLEIQRTEQGDSAMYLCASSLDRGGYTFGSGTRLTVV.

In DNA, the CDR3 is TGTGCCAGCAGCTTAGCTACCGGGGAGCTGTTTTTT. This encodes CASSLATGELFF. V is TRBV7-6 and J is TRBJ2-2; D ambiguous. Germline lookup yields CDR1 SGHVS and CDR2 FNYEAQ. This CDR3 comprises 12 residues. V gave up 0 bases and J gave up 5 bases, with 1 base separating them.

The chain couples TRBV5-1 to TRBJ2-5; D is possibly TRBD2 (6 bases). The CDR3 consists of 14 residues. The germline V gene encodes CDR1 SGHRS and CDR2 YFSETQ. The V gene lost 4 bases and the J gene lost 2 bases, with 12 bases spanning the gap. This CDR3 is CASSPGGMQETQYF. CDR3 DNA: TGCGCCAGCAGCCCGGGCGGGATGCAAGAGACCCAGTACTTC.

V and J are TRBV7-9 and TRBJ2-3; D is possibly TRBD1 (6 bases). Germline V lookup: CDR1 SEHNR, CDR2 FQNEAQ (reference sequence). V lost 5 bases, J lost 4 bases, and 10 bases lay in between. There are 13 residues in the CDR3. The CDR3 is CASSPNRADTQYF. The CDR3 region has the DNA TGTGCCAGCAGCCCGAACAGGGCAGATACGCAGTATTTT.

This chain joins TRBV7-3 and TRBJ2-1; tentatively, D is TRBD2 (6 bases). CDR3 length: 13 residues. Germline V CDR1 and CDR2: SGHTA, FQGTGA. V was pared by 5 bases and J by 10 bases, with 15 bases between. CDR3 nucleotides: TGTGCCAGCAGCATATCTCAGGAGGGGGAGCAGTTCTTC. It translates to CASSISQEGEQFF.

The CDR3 loop is CASSLGVNTEAFF. In DNA, the CDR3 is TGTGCCAGCTCACTGGGTGTCAACACTGAAGCTTTCTTT. V usage is TRBV18 and J usage is TRBJ1-1; D is uncertain. The CDR3 is 13 residues long. Between the trimmed V and J ends, which lost 4 bases and 2 bases, there was a span of 8 bases. In germline, CDR1 is KGHSH, CDR2 LQKENI.

The chain carries TRBV4-3 and TRBJ1-3, with D maybe TRBD1 (5 bases). Germline V gene data show CDR1 as LGHNA and CDR2 as YSLEER. Trimming cost V 3 bases and J 0 bases, with 9 bases left between them. The CDR3 covers 15 residues. The CDR3 is CASSQGTGSGNTIYF. The CDR3 DNA is TGCGCCAGCAGCCAGGGGACGGGCTCTGGAAACACCATATATTTT.

The chain has TRBV7-9 and TRBJ2-7; D is perhaps TRBD1 (5 bases). From germline, CDR1 is SEHNR and CDR2 FQNEAQ (reference sequence). V was shortened by 1 base and J by 7 bases, with 11 bases between the two germline ends. The length of the CDR3 is 13 residues. CDR3 nucleotide sequence: TGTGCCAGCAGCTTAGGGGGCTCGGATGAGCAGTACTTC. This translates into CASSLGGSDEQYF.

J is TRBJ2-1 and V is TRBV19, with D tentatively TRBD2 (6 bases). The germline gives CDR1 LNHDA, CDR2 SQIVND (reference sequence). Trimming shortened V by 0 bases and J by 3 bases, and 9 bases separated the two germline ends. CDR3 length: 15 amino acids. The CDR3 is CASSIDSGSYNEQFF. CDR3 DNA: TGTGCCAGTAGTATAGATTCCGGGAGCTACAATGAGCAGTTCTTC.

The gene calls are TRBV5-8 and TRBJ2-5; either TRBD1 or TRBD2 may fit D (5 bases each). The CDR3 sequence is 14 residues long. Trimming stripped 0 bases from V and 0 bases from J, with 6 bases between. CDR1 and CDR2 from the germline V gene are SGHTS and YDEGEE. Written as DNA, the CDR3 is TGTGCCAGCAGCTTGGTGGGGGACCAAGAGACCCAGTACTTC. Translation gives CASSLVGDQETQYF. Variable domain in full (rest from reference TRBV5-8 and TRBJ2-5): EAGVTQSPTHLIKTRGQQATLRCSPISGHTSVYWYQQALGLGLQFLLWYDEGEERNRGNFPPRFSGRQFPNYSSELNVNALELEDSALYLCASSLVGDQETQYFGPGTRLLVL.

This clone was counted between two and nine times. V gene TRBV4-3 combines with J gene TRBJ2-1; tentative D call: TRBD1 (5 bases). V lost 0 bases, J lost 3 bases, and 9 bases lay in between. The CDR3 is 15 amino acids. From germline, CDR1 is LGHNA and CDR2 YSLEER. CDR3 amino acids: CASSQEDNDYNEQFF. Written as DNA, the CDR3 is TGCGCCAGCAGCCAAGAGGACAACGACTACAATGAGCAGTTCTTC.

The rearrangement joins TRBV7-5 to TRBJ2-7; the listed D gene, TRBD2, was not tested against the DNA. TRBV7-5 is annotated as a pseudogene. The CDR3 length is 15 residues. The CDR3 DNA is TGTGCCAGCAGCTTATACGGGGGACCGAAAGTTGAGCAGTACTTC. Amino acid sequence: CASSLYGGPKVEQYF.

This clone showed up just once. The rearrangement uses TRBV9 and TRBJ2-5, with D maybe TRBD1 (5 bases). Trimming took off 0 bases at V and 9 bases at J, with 12 bases between the two ends. The length of the CDR3 is 13 residues. Germline lookup yields CDR1 SGDLS and CDR2 YYNGEE. CDR3 nucleotide sequence: TGTGCCAGCAGCGTAGATCCAGGGCAGGCCCAGTACTTC. It encodes CASSVDPGQAQYF.